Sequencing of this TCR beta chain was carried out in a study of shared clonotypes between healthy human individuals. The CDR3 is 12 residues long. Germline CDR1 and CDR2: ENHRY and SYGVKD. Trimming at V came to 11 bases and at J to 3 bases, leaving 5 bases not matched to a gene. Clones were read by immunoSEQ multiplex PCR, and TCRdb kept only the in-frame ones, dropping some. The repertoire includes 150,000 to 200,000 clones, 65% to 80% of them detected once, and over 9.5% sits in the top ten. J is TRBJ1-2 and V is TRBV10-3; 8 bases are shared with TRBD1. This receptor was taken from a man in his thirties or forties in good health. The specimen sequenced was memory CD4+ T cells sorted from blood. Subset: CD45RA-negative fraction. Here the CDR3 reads CAVDRGHYGYTF. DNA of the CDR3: TGTGCCGTCGACAGGGGACACTATGGCTACACCTTC.